This entry lists 28 T cell receptor beta chains sequenced from one sample in a study of cytomegalovirus exposure and HLA in healthy donors. Assay: immunoSEQ multiplex PCR; the TCRdb copy retains only in-frame clones and omits some. This sample has some 130,000 clones, with 86% found just once. The sample comprised PBMCs. These receptors originate from a man in his late teens or twenties in good health and CMV-seronegative.

The chain combines TRBV25-1 with TRBJ2-1; TRBD2 matches at 8 bases. Germline assignment: CDR1 MGHDK and CDR2 SYGVNS. This CDR3 has 15 residues. Unmatched junction bases numbered 13, after V lost 5 bases and J lost 10 bases. The CDR3 DNA follows: TGTGCCAGCAGTCCAGGGACTAGGGACTCGGGGGAGCAGTTCTTC. Translated, it gives CASSPGTRDSGEQFF. The entire variable domain, with the rest obtained from reference TRBV25-1 and TRBJ2-1, is as follows: EADIYQTPRYLVIGTGKKITLECSQTMGHDKMYWYQQDPGMELHLIHYSYGVNSTEKGDLSSESTVSRIRTEHFPLTLESARPSHTSQYLCASSPGTRDSGEQFFGPGTRLTVL.

V gene TRBV19 combines with J gene TRBJ2-5, with 7 bases identical to TRBD1. Germline V gives CDR1 LNHDA, CDR2 SQIVND (reference sequence). V shed 6 bases and J 4 bases; nucleotides not matched to a gene: 2. This CDR3 has 12 amino acids. The CDR3 DNA reads TGTGCCAGTAGCCACAGGGGAGAGACCCAGTACTTC. Its protein is CASSHRGETQYF.

The chain links TRBV5-1 to TRBJ1-5, with D possibly being TRBD1 (6 bases). Germline CDR1 and CDR2: SGHRS and YFSETQ. Trimming removed 4 bases at V and 7 bases at J, with 15 bases between. This CDR3 is built from 14 residues. DNA of the CDR3: TGCGCCAGCAGCCCCGACAGGATGGACCAGCCCCAGCATTTT. It codes for CASSPDRMDQPQHF. Variable domain in full (rest from reference TRBV5-1 and TRBJ1-5): KAGVTQTPRYLIKTRGQQVTLSCSPISGHRSVSWYQQTPGQGLQFLFEYFSETQRNKGNFPGRFSGRQFSNSRSEMNVSTLELGDSALYLCASSPDRMDQPQHFGDGTRLSIL.

The J gene is TRBJ2-7, the V gene TRBV7-8, with D possibly matching TRBD2 (9 bases). V lost 8 bases and J 2 bases, leaving 19 bases between the germline ends. The germline CDR1 and CDR2 sequences are SGHVS and FQNEAQ. The CDR3 has 15 residues. In nucleotides, the CDR3 is TGTGCCAGCGGCGGGGGGGCAGGGGGCACCTACGAGCAGTACTTC. Protein: CASGGGAGGTYEQYF.

The gene calls are TRBV7-2 and TRBJ2-5, with TRBD2 matching over 8 bases. Trimming took 5 bases from V and 5 from J; bases not matched to a gene: 13. The CDR3 consists of 16 residues. Germline loops: CDR1 SGHTA, CDR2 FQGNSA. CDR3 nucleotide sequence: TGTGCCAGCAGCCCGGGGGGGGCGTATGGTGCCGAGACCCAGTACTTC. Translating it yields CASSPGGAYGAETQYF.

This rearrangement joins TRBV9 to TRBJ2-2; 10 bases align to TRBD1. This CDR3 is built from 17 residues. The germline CDR1 and CDR2 sequences are SGDLS and YYNGEE. V was clipped by 1 base and J by 3 bases; unmatched bases: 6. The CDR3 DNA is TGTGCCAGCAGCGTACCCCGCGGGACAGGGGACACCGGGGAGCTGTTTTTT. It is translated as CASSVPRGTGDTGELFF.

J is TRBJ2-1 and V is TRBV7-7; TRBD2 aligns across 14 bases. This CDR3 region has 16 residues. Germline values: CDR1 SSHAT, CDR2 FNYEAQ (reference sequence). The J segment lost 4 bases and the V segment lost 5 bases, leaving 4 bases of the junction unmatched. Written as DNA, the CDR3 is TGTGCCAGCAGCACGGGACTAGCGGGAGCGTACAATGAGCAGTTCTTC. It specifies CASSTGLAGAYNEQFF.

The V call is TRBV2, the J call TRBJ2-7; TRBD1 is a possible D gene (6 bases). The V gene's germline CDR1 is SNHLY and CDR2 FYNNEI. This CDR3 spans 14 amino acids. Trimming left V 6 bases short and J 2 bases short, with 14 bases between. The CDR3 DNA follows: TGTGCCAGCAGCCCCCGGGACAACGCCTACGAGCAGTACTTC. Translated: CASSPRDNAYEQYF.

J is TRBJ2-7 and V is TRBV7-8; D might be TRBD1 (5 bases). Trimming shortened V by 4 bases and J by 7 bases, and 20 bases separated the two germline ends. In germline, CDR1 is SGHVS, CDR2 FQNEAQ. The CDR3 is 15 residues long. CDR3 loop: CASSSQEPRAGEQYF. CDR3 DNA: TGTGCCAGCAGCTCGCAGGAGCCCAGGGCCGGAGAGCAGTACTTC.

The chain has TRBV15 and TRBJ1-2; TRBD1 is a possible D gene (6 bases). V lost 1 base, J lost 4 bases, and 10 bases lay in between. From germline, CDR1 is LNHNV and CDR2 YYDKDF (reference sequence). The CDR3 runs 14 residues. This CDR3 reads CATSRGGGIYGYTF. The CDR3 DNA sequence: TGTGCCACCAGCAGAGGGGGGGGCATCTATGGCTACACCTTC.

The genes are TRBV2 and TRBJ1-5; TRBD1 aligns across 8 bases. The CDR3 runs to 15 residues. J was trimmed by 0 bases and V by 8 bases; bases with no gene match: 6. Germline V gene sequence: CDR1 SNHLY, CDR2 FYNNEI. CDR3 residues: CASRGQGYSNQPQHF. The CDR3 region has the DNA TGTGCCAGCCGAGGACAGGGCTATAGCAATCAGCCCCAGCATTTT. The full variable domain, with the rest looked up from reference TRBV2 and TRBJ1-5, is EPEVTQTPSHQVTQMGQEVILRCVPISNHLYFYWYRQILGQKVEFLVSFYNNEISEKSEIFDDQFSVERPDGSNFTLKIRSTKLEDSAMYFCASRGQGYSNQPQHFGDGTRLSIL.

The gene calls are TRBV7-8 and TRBJ2-7, with 8 bases identical to TRBD1. CDR3 length: 14 amino acids. V shed 5 bases and J 6 bases; nucleotides not matched to a gene: 9. Germline V CDR1 and CDR2: SGHVS, FQNEAQ. As DNA, the CDR3 is TGTGCCAGCAGCAAATATCAGGGGGCCATCGAGCAGTACTTC. Its protein product is CASSKYQGAIEQYF.

This chain connects TRBV9 to TRBJ2-3; 7 bases are a match to TRBD1. Trimming cost V 4 bases and J 9 bases; bases outside gene matches: 5. The germline CDR1 and CDR2 sequences are SGDLS and YYNGEE. CDR3 length: 12 residues. The CDR3 is CASSLTGDTQYF. CDR3 DNA: TGTGCCAGCAGCTTAACAGGGGACACGCAGTATTTT.

As DNA, the CDR3 is TGTGCCAGCAGCGCTCAGGGACAGTACAATCAGCCCCAGCATTTT. It encodes CASSAQGQYNQPQHF. This chain links TRBV9 with TRBJ1-5, with 7 bases that match TRBD1. CDR3 length equals 15 residues. The germline CDR1 and CDR2 sequences are SGDLS and YYNGEE. Trimming took 3 bases from V and 3 from J; bases not matched to a gene: 6.

This clone appeared a single time. The chain is built from TRBV10-2 and TRBJ1-6, with a weak D call TRBD1 (5 bases). Trimming left V 5 bases short and J 3 bases short, with 11 bases between. The germline gives CDR1 WSHSY, CDR2 SAAADI. This CDR3 is built from 15 residues. The CDR3 loop is CASSKARDYNSPLHF. The DNA for the CDR3 is TGCGCCAGCAGTAAGGCCAGGGACTATAATTCACCCCTCCACTTT.

This chain links TRBV15 with TRBJ1-5, with TRBD1 identical over 7 bases. This CDR3 spans 15 amino acids. From germline, CDR1 is LNHNV and CDR2 YYDKDF (reference sequence). V lost 0 bases and J lost 5; bases outside the gene matches: 4. CDR3 bases: TGTGCCACCAGCAGAGATACAGGGGTAGATCAGCCCCAGCATTTT. It yields the protein CATSRDTGVDQPQHF.

This clone was seen a handful of times. V is TRBV6-1 and J is TRBJ2-2; D remains unclear. The CDR3 consists of 13 residues. V shed 6 bases and J shed 4 bases, with 9 bases lying between them. Germline loops: CDR1 MNHNS, CDR2 SASEGT. The DNA of the CDR3 is TGTGCCAGCAGCGGGTCTGGCACCGGGGAGCTGTTTTTT. It yields the protein CASSGSGTGELFF.

The chain recombines TRBV28 with TRBJ1-2, with D perhaps TRBD1 (6 bases). This CDR3 has 15 amino acids. The ends were cut back, 3 bases at V and 0 bases at J, with 11 bases in the middle. CDR1 and CDR2 from the germline V gene are MDHEN and SYDVKM. As DNA, the CDR3 is TGTGCCAGCAGTTTTTCTACAGGGACTAACTATGGCTACACCTTC. The encoded protein is CASSFSTGTNYGYTF.

The chain joins TRBV6-5 to TRBJ1-5; the D gene is possibly TRBD1 (6 bases). Germline CDR1 and CDR2: MNHEY and SVGAGI. Between the trimmed V and J ends, which lost 6 bases and 5 bases, there was a span of 17 bases. This CDR3 contains 15 residues. CDR3 loop: CASRRDTGLHQPQHF. CDR3 DNA: TGTGCCAGCAGAAGGGACACAGGACTGCATCAGCCCCAGCATTTT.

The chain joins TRBV28 to TRBJ1-2; tentatively, D is TRBD1 (6 bases). Germline V gives CDR1 MDHEN, CDR2 SYDVKM. CDR3 size: 15 residues. V was clipped by 3 bases and J by 4 bases, with 15 bases between them. The CDR3 loop is CASSFPGDATYGYTF. CDR3 sequence (DNA): TGTGCCAGCAGTTTTCCAGGGGACGCAACCTATGGCTACACCTTC.

V usage is TRBV5-1 and J usage is TRBJ2-5, with D perhaps matching TRBD2 (5 bases). Germline lookup yields CDR1 SGHRS and CDR2 YFSETQ. This CDR3 is built from 14 residues. Trimming removed 7 bases from V and 1 base from J, with 14 bases in between. CDR3 DNA: TGCGCCAGCGGCCGTTCGGGGATCCAAGAGACCCAGTACTTC. This gives the protein CASGRSGIQETQYF.

This chain uses TRBV19 with TRBJ1-5, with 8 bases fitting TRBD1. Trimming removed 3 bases from V and 2 bases from J; junction bases left unmatched: 3. Germline V gene sequence: CDR1 LNHDA, CDR2 SQIVND (reference sequence). CDR3 length equals 15 residues. CDR3 nucleotides: TGTGCCAGTAGTATGGACAGGGATGGCAATCAGCCCCAGCATTTT. Translation gives CASSMDRDGNQPQHF.

Of note for this clone: One end of the junction fails to match germline, which may point to a read error. The rearrangement joins TRBV13 to TRBJ2-2; TRBD2 aligns across 13 bases. The CDR3 sequence is 16 residues long. CDR1 is PRHDT and CDR2 is FYEKMQ in the germline V gene (reference sequence). CDR3 bases: TGTGCCAGCAGCGTAGGACTAGCGGGGGACACCGGGGAGCTGTTTTTT. As protein: CASSVGLAGDTGELFF.

The chain carries TRBV6-1 and TRBJ2-3, with 7 bases matching TRBD2. This CDR3 is built from 12 residues. Germline V gene sequence: CDR1 MNHNS, CDR2 SASEGT. The V gene end was trimmed by 8 bases and the J gene end by 2 bases; junction bases not matched to a gene: 1. The CDR3 DNA sequence: TGTGCCAGCCAGCGGGACACAGATACGCAGTATTTT. It translates to CASQRDTDTQYF.

The gene calls are TRBV7-8 and TRBJ2-5, with 7 positions matching TRBD2. The CDR3 is 17 residues long. Germline loops: CDR1 SGHVS, CDR2 FQNEAQ. Losses at the gene ends were 0 bases for V and 4 bases for J; bases not matched to a gene: 11. In nucleotides, the CDR3 is TGTGCCAGCAGCTTAGCTTTTCTAGAGTCGGGGGGAGAGACCCAGTACTTC. Translation gives CASSLAFLESGGETQYF.

The chain has TRBV6-1 and TRBJ1-3, with D possibly being TRBD1 (6 bases). Germline V CDR1 and CDR2: MNHNS, SASEGT. This CDR3 has 14 residues. V was cut by 3 bases and J by 2 bases, with 8 bases left in between. The CDR3 sequence: CASSDRGPGNTIYF. The CDR3 DNA reads TGTGCCAGCAGTGACAGGGGTCCTGGAAACACCATATATTTT.

The chain links TRBV11-2 to TRBJ1-5; the D is unclear. Germline V gives CDR1 SGHAT, CDR2 FQNNGV. This CDR3 is built from 13 residues. Trimming stripped 8 bases from V and 5 bases from J, with 13 bases between. CDR3 amino acids: CASRRVTHQPQHF. As DNA, the CDR3 is TGTGCCAGCCGCCGGGTCACCCATCAGCCCCAGCATTTT.

J is TRBJ2-5 and V is TRBV14, with 11 bases fitting TRBD2. Germline loops: CDR1 SGHDN, CDR2 FVKESK. Unmatched junction bases numbered 4, after V lost 3 bases and J lost 4 bases. CDR3 length equals 15 residues. The DNA of the CDR3 is TGTGCCAGCAGCCATCTGACTAGCGGGACAGAGACCCAGTACTTC. Its protein is CASSHLTSGTETQYF.